This T cell receptor beta chain was recorded in a study of T-cell memory formation after mild COVID-19 (dated by TCRdb to the early 2020s). Some background on the complete study: TCR sequence clusters from the two donors were largely donor specific. Longitudinal TCRalpha and TCRbeta repertoire sequencing tracked T-cell clones expanding and contracting after mild COVID-19 in a couple of donors. Two young, previously healthy adult volunteers, one female and one male, were included in the cohort. Overall study results and their limits: Only a couple of mild cases were covered in the study, and larger cohorts including severe cases with pre-infection samples were considered necessary. SARS-CoV-2 specificity was not confirmed for the second-wave clones peaking on day 37. Contracting CD4+ clones appeared mostly in the CM and EM memory subsets, whereas CD8+ clones were enriched in EMRA. Clones contracting from day 15 to 85 had balanced CD4/CD8 phenotypes, while a second wave expanding from day 15 to 37 was biased towards CD4+. Some responding clones were detected in pre-infection memory, suggesting pre-existing cross-reactive memory T cells joined the SARS-CoV-2 response.

Including the terminal cysteine and phenylalanine, the CDR3 comprises 18 residues. CDR3 DNA is the only sequence kept; it has 54 bases, read in frame from the first base. The V and J ends are trimmed by 0 bases and 2 bases, leaving 18 bases between them. The germline V gene encodes CDR1 SGHRS and CDR2 YFSETQ. PBMCs were isolated by Ficoll-Paque density gradient centrifugation. About this clonotype: There is no known antigen for this receptor. Per-base qualities were not stored, and no clone one base away is much larger.

The instrument was an Illumina NovaSeq 6000. Using 5'RACE with constant-segment primers, TCRalpha and TCRbeta cDNA libraries were constructed, with sample barcodes and unique molecular identifiers added in the process. RNA was extracted from every sample with Trizol reagent. Library amplification was performed in two PCR steps, and a second sample barcode and Illumina TruSeq adapters were introduced in the second step. Libraries were sequenced on an Illumina NovaSeq with 2 x 150 bp paired-end reads. The paper's data handling went like this. With migec v1.2.7, reads were demultiplexed and then collapsed into UMI-guided consensus sequences. Using mixcr v2.1.11, UMI consensuses were aligned to TRA and TRB V and J templates and then assembled into clonotypes. A clonotype was counted as expanded or contracted only if both edgeR and NoisET called the change significant, with noise models trained on biological replicates. For edgeR calls, the cutoffs were a false discovery rate-adjusted p below 0.01 and a log2 fold-change threshold of 1. As an exploratory analysis of dynamics, max-normalized trajectories of the 1000 most abundant clonotypes were examined by PCA with hierarchical clustering. Separately sequenced CD4+ and CD8+ repertoires were used to assign a CD4 or CD8 phenotype to each responding clone. In-frame beta chains were kept once TCRdb had trimmed the public reads at Q25 with fastp and called clones with MiXCR. For every CDR3 protein sequence, its rows merge into one entry that carries the most common genes and DNA. These V and J calls are TCRdb output, not the study's own analysis. The sample table lists about 190,000 distinct CDR3 sequences, around 25% of them with a count of one. The top ten hold approximately 10% of the sample.

Sequencing used PBMCs or a T cell subset sorted from them (not recorded which). The TCR comes from an adult woman who had mild COVID-19 (a few samples of this study predate the infection). The sample titles of this study are shuffled in the database, so cell type and time point are left out; the donor was told from shared clones. The chain joins TRBV5-1 to TRBJ1-5; the D gene lacks a confident call. The CDR3 protein: CASSLVSGAPVGNQPQHF. The base sequence is TGCGCCAGCAGCTTGGTATCAGGCGCTCCCGTAGGCAATCAGCCCCAGCATTTT.